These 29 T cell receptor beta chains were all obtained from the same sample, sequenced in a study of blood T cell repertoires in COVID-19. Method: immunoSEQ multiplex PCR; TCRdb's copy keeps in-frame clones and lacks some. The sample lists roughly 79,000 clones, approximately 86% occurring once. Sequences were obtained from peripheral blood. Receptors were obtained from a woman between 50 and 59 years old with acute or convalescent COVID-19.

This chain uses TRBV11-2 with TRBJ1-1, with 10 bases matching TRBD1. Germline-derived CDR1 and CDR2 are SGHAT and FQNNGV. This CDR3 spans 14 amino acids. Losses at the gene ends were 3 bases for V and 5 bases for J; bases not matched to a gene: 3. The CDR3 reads CASSLGQGSTEAFF. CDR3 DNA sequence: TGTGCCAGCAGCTTGGGACAGGGGAGTACTGAAGCTTTCTTT.

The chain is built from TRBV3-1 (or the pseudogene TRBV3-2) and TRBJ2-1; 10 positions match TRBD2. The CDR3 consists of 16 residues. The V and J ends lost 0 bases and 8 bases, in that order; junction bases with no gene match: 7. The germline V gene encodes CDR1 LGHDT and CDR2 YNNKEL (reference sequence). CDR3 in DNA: TGTGCCAGCAGCCAAGATTTGCTAGCGGGAGTCGATGAGCAGTTCTTC. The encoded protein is CASSQDLLAGVDEQFF.

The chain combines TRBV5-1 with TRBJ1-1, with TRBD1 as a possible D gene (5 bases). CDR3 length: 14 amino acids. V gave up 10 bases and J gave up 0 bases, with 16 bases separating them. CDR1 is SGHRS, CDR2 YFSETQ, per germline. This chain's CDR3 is CASSLRDVNTEAFF. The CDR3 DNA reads TGCGCCTCCTCTCTCAGGGATGTGAACACTGAAGCTTTCTTT.

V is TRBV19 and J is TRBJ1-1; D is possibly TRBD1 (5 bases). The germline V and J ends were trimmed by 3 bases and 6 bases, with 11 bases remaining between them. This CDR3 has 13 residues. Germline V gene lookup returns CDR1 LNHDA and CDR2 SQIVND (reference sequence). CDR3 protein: CASSMRRAAEAFF. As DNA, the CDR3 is TGTGCCAGTAGTATGCGCAGGGCGGCTGAAGCTTTCTTT.

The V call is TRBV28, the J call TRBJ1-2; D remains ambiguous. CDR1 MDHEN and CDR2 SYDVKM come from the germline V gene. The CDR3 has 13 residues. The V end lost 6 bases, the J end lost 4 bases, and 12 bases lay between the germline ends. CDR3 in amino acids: CASSSPPGYGYTF. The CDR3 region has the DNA TGTGCCAGCAGCAGTCCGCCGGGCTATGGCTACACCTTC.

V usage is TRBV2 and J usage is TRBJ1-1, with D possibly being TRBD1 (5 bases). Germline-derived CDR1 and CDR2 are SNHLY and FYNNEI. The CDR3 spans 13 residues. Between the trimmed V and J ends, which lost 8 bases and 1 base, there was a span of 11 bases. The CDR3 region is CASRYDRNTEAFF. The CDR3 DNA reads TGTGCCAGCCGATATGACAGGAACACTGAAGCTTTCTTT.

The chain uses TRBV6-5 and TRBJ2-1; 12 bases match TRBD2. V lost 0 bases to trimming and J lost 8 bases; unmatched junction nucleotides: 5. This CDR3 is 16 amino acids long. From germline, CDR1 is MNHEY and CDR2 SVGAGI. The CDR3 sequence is CASSYSLAGGTDEQFF. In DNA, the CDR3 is TGTGCCAGCAGTTACTCGCTAGCGGGAGGGACGGATGAGCAGTTCTTC.

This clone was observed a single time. CDR3 sequence: CASSYLLGGKQPQHF. In nucleotides, the CDR3 is TGTGCCAGCAGTTACCTGCTTGGGGGGAAACAGCCCCAGCATTTT. The genes are TRBV6-6 and TRBJ1-5; D possibly corresponds to TRBD1 (5 bases). CDR1 MNHNY and CDR2 SVGAGI come from the germline V gene (reference sequence). V dropped 2 bases and J dropped 7 bases, with 15 bases sitting between them. The CDR3 is made up of 15 amino acids.

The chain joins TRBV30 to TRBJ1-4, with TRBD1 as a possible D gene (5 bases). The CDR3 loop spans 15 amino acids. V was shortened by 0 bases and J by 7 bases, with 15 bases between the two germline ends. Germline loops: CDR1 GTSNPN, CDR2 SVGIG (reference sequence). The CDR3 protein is CAWSVSGLESEKLFF. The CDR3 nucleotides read TGTGCCTGGAGTGTCTCAGGGTTGGAGAGTGAAAAACTGTTTTTT.

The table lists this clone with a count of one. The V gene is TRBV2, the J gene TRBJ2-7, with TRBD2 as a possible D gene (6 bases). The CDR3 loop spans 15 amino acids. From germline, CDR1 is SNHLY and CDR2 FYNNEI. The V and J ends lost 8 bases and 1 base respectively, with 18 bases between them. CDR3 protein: CASAGGSPGSYEQYF. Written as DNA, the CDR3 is TGTGCCAGCGCTGGGGGGTCCCCGGGGTCCTACGAGCAGTACTTC.

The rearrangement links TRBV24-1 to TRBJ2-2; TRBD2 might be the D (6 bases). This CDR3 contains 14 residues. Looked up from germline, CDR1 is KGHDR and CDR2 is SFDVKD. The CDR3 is CARKEGDNTGELFF. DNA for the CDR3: TGTGCGCGAAAGGAGGGAGATAACACCGGGGAGCTGTTTTTT.

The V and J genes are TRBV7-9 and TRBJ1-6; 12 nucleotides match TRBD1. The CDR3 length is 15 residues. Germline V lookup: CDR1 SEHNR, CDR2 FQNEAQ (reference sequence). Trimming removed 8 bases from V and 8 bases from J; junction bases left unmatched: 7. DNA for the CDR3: TGTGCCAGCGCCCCCTGGGACAGGGGGCATTCACCCCTCCACTTT. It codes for CASAPWDRGHSPLHF. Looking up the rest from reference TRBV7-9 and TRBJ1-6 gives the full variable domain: DTGVSQNPRHKITKRGQNVTFRCDPISEHNRLYWYRQTLGQGPEFLTYFQNEAQLEKSRLLSDRFSAERPKGSFSTLEIQRTEQGDSAMYLCASAPWDRGHSPLHFGNGTRLTVT.

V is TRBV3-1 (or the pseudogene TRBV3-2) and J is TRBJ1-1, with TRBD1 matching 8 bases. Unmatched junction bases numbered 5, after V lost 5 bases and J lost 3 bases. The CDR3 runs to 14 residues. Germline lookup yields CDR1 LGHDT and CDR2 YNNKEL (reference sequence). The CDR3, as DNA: TGTGCCAGCAGCTCACAGGGGGTCTACACTGAAGCTTTCTTT. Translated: CASSSQGVYTEAFF.

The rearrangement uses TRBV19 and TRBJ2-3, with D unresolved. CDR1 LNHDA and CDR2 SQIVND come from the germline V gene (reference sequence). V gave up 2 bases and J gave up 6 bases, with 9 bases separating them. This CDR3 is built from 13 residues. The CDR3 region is CASSINYEDTQYF. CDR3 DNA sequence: TGTGCCAGTAGTATAAACTACGAGGATACGCAGTATTTT.

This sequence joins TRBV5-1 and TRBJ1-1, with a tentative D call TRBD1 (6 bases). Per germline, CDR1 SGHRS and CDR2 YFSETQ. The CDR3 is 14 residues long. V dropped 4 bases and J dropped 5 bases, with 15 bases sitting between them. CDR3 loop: CASSPDRIWTEAFF. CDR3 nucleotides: TGCGCCAGCAGCCCGGACAGAATCTGGACTGAAGCTTTCTTT. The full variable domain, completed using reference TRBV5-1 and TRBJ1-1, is KAGVTQTPRYLIKTRGQQVTLSCSPISGHRSVSWYQQTPGQGLQFLFEYFSETQRNKGNFPGRFSGRQFSNSRSEMNVSTLELGDSALYLCASSPDRIWTEAFFGQGTRLTVV.

CDR3 in DNA: TGTGCCAGCAGAGGGACAGGGGGCACTGAAGCTTTCTTT. As protein: CASRGTGGTEAFF. The chain links TRBV2 to TRBJ1-1; 11 nucleotides line up with TRBD1. There are 13 residues in the CDR3. J was trimmed by 4 bases and V by 6 bases; bases with no gene match: 1. The germline gives CDR1 SNHLY, CDR2 FYNNEI. Looking up the rest from reference TRBV2 and TRBJ1-1 gives the full variable domain: EPEVTQTPSHQVTQMGQEVILRCVPISNHLYFYWYRQILGQKVEFLVSFYNNEISEKSEIFDDQFSVERPDGSNFTLKIRSTKLEDSAMYFCASRGTGGTEAFFGQGTRLTVV.

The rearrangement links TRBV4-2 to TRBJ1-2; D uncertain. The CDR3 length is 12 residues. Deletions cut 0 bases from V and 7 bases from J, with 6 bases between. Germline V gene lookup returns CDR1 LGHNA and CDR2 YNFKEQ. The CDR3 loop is CASSQETVGYTF. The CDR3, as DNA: TGTGCCAGCAGCCAAGAAACTGTTGGCTACACCTTC.

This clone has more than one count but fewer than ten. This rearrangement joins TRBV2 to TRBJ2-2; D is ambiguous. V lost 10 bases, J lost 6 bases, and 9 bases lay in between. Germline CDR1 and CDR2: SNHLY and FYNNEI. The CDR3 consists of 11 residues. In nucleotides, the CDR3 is TGTGCCACCAAGAGGTCCGGGGAGCTGTTTTTT. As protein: CATKRSGELFF.

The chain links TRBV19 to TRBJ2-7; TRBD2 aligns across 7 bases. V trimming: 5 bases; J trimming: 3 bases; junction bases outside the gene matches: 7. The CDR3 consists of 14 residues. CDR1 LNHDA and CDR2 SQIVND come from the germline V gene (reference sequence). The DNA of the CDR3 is TGTGCCAGTAGTCCCGGGGGAGGGAGCTACGAGCAGTACTTC. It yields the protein CASSPGGGSYEQYF.

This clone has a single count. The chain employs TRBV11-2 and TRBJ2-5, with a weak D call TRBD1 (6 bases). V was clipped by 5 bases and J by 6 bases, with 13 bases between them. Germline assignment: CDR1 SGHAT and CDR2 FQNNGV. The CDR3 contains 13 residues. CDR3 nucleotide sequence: TGTGCCAGCAGCCCCGGACAGTGGCAGACCCAGTACTTC. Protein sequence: CASSPGQWQTQYF.

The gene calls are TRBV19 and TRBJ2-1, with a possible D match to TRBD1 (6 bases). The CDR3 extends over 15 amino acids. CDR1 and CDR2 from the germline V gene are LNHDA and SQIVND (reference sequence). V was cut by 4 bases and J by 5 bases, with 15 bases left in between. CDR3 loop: CASSTIRGIDNEQFF. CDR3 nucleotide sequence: TGTGCCAGTAGTACCATTAGGGGGATAGACAATGAGCAGTTCTTC.

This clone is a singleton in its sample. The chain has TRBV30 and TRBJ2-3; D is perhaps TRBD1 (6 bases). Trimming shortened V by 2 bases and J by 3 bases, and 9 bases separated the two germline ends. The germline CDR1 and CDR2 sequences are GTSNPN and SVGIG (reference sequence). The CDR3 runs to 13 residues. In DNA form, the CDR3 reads TGTGCCTGGAGTACAGGGTGGACAGATACGCAGTATTTT. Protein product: CAWSTGWTDTQYF. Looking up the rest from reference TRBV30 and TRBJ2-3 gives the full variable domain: SQTIHQWPATLVQPVGSPLSLECTVEGTSNPNLYWYRQAAGRGLQLLFYSVGIGQISSEVPQNLSASRPQDRQFILSSKKLLLSDSGFYLCAWSTGWTDTQYFGPGTRLTVL.

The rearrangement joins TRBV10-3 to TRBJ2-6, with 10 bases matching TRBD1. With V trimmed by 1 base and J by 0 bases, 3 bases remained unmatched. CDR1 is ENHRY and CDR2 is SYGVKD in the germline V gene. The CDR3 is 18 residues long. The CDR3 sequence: CAISEFGTGASGANVLTF. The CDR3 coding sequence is TGTGCCATCAGTGAGTTCGGGACAGGGGCCTCTGGGGCCAACGTCCTGACTTTC.

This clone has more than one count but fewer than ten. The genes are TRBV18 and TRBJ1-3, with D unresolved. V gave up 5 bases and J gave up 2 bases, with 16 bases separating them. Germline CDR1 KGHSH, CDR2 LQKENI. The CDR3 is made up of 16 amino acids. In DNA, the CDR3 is TGTGCCAGCTCATACCTCGGGATCGAAACTGGAAACACCATATATTTT. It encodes CASSYLGIETGNTIYF.

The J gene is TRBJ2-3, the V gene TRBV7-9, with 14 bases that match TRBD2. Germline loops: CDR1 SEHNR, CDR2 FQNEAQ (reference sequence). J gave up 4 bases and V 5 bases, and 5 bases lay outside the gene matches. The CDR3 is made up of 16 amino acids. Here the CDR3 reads CASSQGLAGEADTQYF. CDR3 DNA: TGTGCCAGCAGCCAGGGACTAGCGGGAGAAGCAGATACGCAGTATTTT. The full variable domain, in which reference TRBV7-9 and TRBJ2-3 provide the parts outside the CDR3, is DTGVSQNPRHKITKRGQNVTFRCDPISEHNRLYWYRQTLGQGPEFLTYFQNEAQLEKSRLLSDRFSAERPKGSFSTLEIQRTEQGDSAMYLCASSQGLAGEADTQYFGPGTRLTVL.

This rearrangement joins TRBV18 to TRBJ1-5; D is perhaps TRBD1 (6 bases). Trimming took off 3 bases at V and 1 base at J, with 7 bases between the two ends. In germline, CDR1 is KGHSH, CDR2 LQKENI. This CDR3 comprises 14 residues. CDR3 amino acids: CASSPDRSNQPQHF. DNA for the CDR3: TGTGCCAGCTCACCTGACAGGAGCAATCAGCCCCAGCATTTT.

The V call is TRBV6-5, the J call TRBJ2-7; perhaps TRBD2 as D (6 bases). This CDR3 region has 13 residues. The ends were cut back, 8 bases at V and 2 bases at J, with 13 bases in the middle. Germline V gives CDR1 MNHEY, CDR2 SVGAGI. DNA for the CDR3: TGTGCCAGCCGGCCAACTAGCACCTACGAGCAGTACTTC. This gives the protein CASRPTSTYEQYF.

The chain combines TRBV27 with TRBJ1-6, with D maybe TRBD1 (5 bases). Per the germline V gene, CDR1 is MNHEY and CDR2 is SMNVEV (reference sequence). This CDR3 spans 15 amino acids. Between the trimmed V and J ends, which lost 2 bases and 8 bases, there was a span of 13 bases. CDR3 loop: CASSLVSGSDSPLHF. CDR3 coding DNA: TGTGCCAGCAGTTTAGTGTCAGGGTCGGATTCACCCCTCCACTTT.

The DNA for the CDR3 is TGTGCCTGGAATATCATCAGGGGCGAGCAGTACTTC. This gives the protein CAWNIIRGEQYF. The chain couples TRBV30 to TRBJ2-7; possibly TRBD1 for D (6 bases). Germline lookup yields CDR1 GTSNPN and CDR2 SVGIG (reference sequence). The CDR3 runs 12 residues. The V end was cut by 4 bases, the J end by 6 bases, with 13 bases between.